This TCR beta chain was sequenced in a study of Ad26.COV2.S vaccination and SARS-CoV-2 variants. Study overall: The vaccine Ad26.COV2.S was put into the muscle once, or twice with 56 days between.

Treatment here: about 20 received Ad26.COV2.S at low or high dose, single or two shots; roughly 5 received placebo; per-sample allocation not given. Day 63 after the first vaccine or placebo injection was the time point for sampling. Built on an Ad26 vector, the vaccine expressed Wuhan-strain SARS-CoV-2 spike. Germline CDR1 reads KGHSH; CDR2 reads LQKENI. The CDR3 contains 15 residues. Trimming took off 2 bases at V and 1 base at J, with 9 bases between the two ends. This clone was observed a single time. Method: immunoSEQ multiplex PCR; TCRdb's copy keeps in-frame clones and lacks some. Of 350,000 to 500,000 clones in the sample, around 91% were seen once.

V gene TRBV18 combines with J gene TRBJ2-1; a possible D gene is TRBD1 (5 bases). The receptor was derived from a person between 18 and 65 years old who received the Ad26.COV2.S COVID-19 vaccine or a placebo. Material: peripheral blood, obtained in a trial of Ad26.COV2.S vaccine versus placebo. The CDR3 DNA is TGTGCCAGCTCACCAGTCGCAGGGTCCTACAATGAGCAGTTCTTC. This sequence encodes CASSPVAGSYNEQFF. The variable domain in full, completed from reference TRBV18 and TRBJ2-1, reads NAGVMQNPRHLVRRRGQEARLRCSPMKGHSHVYWYRQLPEEGLKFMVYLQKENIIDESGMPKERFSAEFPKEGPSILRIQQVVRGDSAAYFCASSPVAGSYNEQFFGPGTRLTVL.